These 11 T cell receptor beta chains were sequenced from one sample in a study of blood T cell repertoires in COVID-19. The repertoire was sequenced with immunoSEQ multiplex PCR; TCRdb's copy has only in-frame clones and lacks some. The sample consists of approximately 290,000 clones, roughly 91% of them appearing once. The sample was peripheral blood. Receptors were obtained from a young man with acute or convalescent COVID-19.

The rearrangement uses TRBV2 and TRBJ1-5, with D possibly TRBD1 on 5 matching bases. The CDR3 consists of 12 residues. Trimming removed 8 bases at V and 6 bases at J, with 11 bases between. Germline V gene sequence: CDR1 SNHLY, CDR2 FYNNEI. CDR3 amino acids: CASGAEVQPQHF. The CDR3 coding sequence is TGTGCCAGCGGGGCAGAGGTTCAGCCCCAGCATTTT.

The CDR3 loop reads CATSKGQSNEKLFF. The CDR3, as DNA: TGTGCCACCAGCAAGGGACAGAGTAATGAAAAACTGTTTTTT. The V gene is TRBV15, the J gene TRBJ1-4, with 7 bases lining up with TRBD1. Germline V gene sequence: CDR1 LNHNV, CDR2 YYDKDF (reference sequence). J lost 4 bases, V lost 4 bases, and 3 bases had no gene match. The CDR3 has 14 amino acids.

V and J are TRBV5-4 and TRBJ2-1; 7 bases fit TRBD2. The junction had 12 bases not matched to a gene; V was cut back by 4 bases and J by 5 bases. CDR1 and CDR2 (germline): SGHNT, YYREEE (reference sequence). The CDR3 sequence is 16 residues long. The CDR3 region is CASSRAGGSVHNEQFF. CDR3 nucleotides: TGTGCCAGCAGCCGTGCGGGCGGGAGCGTCCACAATGAGCAGTTCTTC.

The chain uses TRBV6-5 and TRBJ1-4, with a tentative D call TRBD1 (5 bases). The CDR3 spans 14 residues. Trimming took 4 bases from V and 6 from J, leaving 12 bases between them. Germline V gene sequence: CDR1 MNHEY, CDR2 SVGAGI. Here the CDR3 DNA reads TGTGCCAGCAGTTCAATATCGGGGGATGAAAAACTGTTTTTT. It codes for CASSSISGDEKLFF.

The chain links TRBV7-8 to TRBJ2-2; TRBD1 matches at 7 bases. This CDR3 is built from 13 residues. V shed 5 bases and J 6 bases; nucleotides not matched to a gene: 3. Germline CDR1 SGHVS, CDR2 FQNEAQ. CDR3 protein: CASSAQGSGELFF. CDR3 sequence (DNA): TGTGCCAGCAGCGCACAGGGGTCCGGGGAGCTGTTTTTT.

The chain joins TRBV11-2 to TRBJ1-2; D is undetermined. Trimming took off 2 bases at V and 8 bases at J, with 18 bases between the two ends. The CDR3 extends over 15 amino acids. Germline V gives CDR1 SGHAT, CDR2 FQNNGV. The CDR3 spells CASSLLEVPPRGYTF. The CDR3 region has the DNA TGTGCCAGCAGCTTATTGGAGGTCCCTCCCAGGGGCTACACCTTC.

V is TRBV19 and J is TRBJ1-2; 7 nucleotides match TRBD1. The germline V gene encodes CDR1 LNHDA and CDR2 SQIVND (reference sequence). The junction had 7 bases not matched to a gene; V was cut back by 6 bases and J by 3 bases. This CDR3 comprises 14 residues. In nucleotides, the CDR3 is TGTGCCAGTAGACCCGGGACAGTGGACTATGGCTACACCTTC. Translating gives CASRPGTVDYGYTF.

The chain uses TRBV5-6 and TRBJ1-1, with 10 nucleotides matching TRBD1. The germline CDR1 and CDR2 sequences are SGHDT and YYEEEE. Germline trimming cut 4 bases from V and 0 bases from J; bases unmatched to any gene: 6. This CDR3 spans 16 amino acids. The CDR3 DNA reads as TGTGCCAGCAGCCCGGGACAGGGGTGGATGAACACTGAAGCTTTCTTT. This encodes CASSPGQGWMNTEAFF.

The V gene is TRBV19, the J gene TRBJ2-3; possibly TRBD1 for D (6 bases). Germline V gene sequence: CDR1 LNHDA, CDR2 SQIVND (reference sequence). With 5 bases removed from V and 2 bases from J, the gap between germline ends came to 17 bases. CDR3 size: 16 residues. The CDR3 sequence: CASSDPRGTNTDTQYF. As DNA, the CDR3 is TGTGCCAGTAGTGACCCTAGGGGGACGAACACAGATACGCAGTATTTT.

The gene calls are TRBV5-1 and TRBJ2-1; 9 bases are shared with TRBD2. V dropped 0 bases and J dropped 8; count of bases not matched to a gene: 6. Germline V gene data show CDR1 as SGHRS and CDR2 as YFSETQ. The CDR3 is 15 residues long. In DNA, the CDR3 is TGCGCCAGCAGCTTGGGAGTAGCGGGAGCCTATGAGCAGTTCTTC. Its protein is CASSLGVAGAYEQFF. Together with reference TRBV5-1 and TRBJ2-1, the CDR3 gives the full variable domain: KAGVTQTPRYLIKTRGQQVTLSCSPISGHRSVSWYQQTPGQGLQFLFEYFSETQRNKGNFPGRFSGRQFSNSRSEMNVSTLELGDSALYLCASSLGVAGAYEQFFGPGTRLTVL.

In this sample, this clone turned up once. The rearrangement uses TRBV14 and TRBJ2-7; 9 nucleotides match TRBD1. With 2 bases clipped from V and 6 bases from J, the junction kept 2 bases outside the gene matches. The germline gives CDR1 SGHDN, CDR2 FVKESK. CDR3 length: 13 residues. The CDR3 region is CASSQMTGGEQYF. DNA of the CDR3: TGTGCCAGCAGCCAAATGACAGGGGGCGAGCAGTACTTC.